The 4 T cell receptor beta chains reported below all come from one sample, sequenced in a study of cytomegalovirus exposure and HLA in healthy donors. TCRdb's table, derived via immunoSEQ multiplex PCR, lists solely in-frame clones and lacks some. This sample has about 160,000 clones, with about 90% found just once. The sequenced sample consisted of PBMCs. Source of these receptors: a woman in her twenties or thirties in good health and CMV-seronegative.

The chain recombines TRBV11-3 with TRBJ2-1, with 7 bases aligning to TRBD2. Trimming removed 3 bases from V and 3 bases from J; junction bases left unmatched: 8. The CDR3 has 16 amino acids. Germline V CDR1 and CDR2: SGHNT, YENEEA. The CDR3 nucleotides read TGTGCCAGCAGCTTGAGGTGGGAGGGCGGCTACAATGAGCAGTTCTTC. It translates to CASSLRWEGGYNEQFF.

The CDR3 protein is CASSLRTGITYEQYF. The CDR3 DNA reads as TGTGCCAGCAGCTTACGTACAGGAATCACCTACGAGCAGTACTTC. The chain uses TRBV5-4 and TRBJ2-7; weak D call: TRBD1 (5 bases). CDR1 is SGHNT and CDR2 is YYREEE in the germline V gene (reference sequence). CDR3 length equals 15 residues. Deletions cut 2 bases from V and 2 bases from J, with 14 bases between.

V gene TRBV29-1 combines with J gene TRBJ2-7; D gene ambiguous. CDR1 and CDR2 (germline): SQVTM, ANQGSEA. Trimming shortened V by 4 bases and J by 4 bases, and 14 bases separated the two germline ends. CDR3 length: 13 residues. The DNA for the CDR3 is TGCAGCGTTGGGCCGGCCACTCTTTACGAGCAGTACTTC. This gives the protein CSVGPATLYEQYF.

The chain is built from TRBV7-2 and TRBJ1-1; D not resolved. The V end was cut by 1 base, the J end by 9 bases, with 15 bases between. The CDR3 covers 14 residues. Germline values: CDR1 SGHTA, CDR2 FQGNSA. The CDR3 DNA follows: TGTGCCAGCAGCTTAGATATGATGTCGGGAAAAGCTTTCTTT. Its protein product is CASSLDMMSGKAFF.